Listed below are T cell receptor beta chains from one sample, sequenced in a study of CD8+ T cells in alopecia areata. Using immunoSEQ multiplex PCR, the repertoire was profiled, and TCRdb retains in-frame clones only, with some absent. Among about 210,000 clones, under 75% were seen once, and the ten largest hold around 1.5%. Sequenced here: CD4+ T cells sorted from blood, sampled at week 4, from a patient treated with tofacitinib. Receptor source: a human donor with alopecia areata. CDR3s include the opening cysteine and the closing phenylalanine or tryptophan. A D gene is named only where the DNA matches it firmly. Rows may omit the clone size; those that give it use once, few, many or a size class.

j_call | d_call | v_call | clone_size | cdr3_aa | cdr3_nt
TRBJ1-1 | NA | TRBV7-2 | NA | CASSLPSWNTEAFF | TGTGCCAGCAGCTTACCCAGTTGGAACACTGAAGCTTTCTTT
TRBJ1-6 | NA | TRBV27 | NA | CASSLRSADNSPLHF | TGTGCCAGCAGTTTGCGGTCGGCAGATAATTCACCCCTCCACTTT
TRBJ2-2 | TRBD1 | TRBV29-1 | NA | CSGGQGSGELFF | TGCAGCGGGGGACAGGGCAGCGGGGAGCTGTTTTTT
TRBJ1-4 | TRBD1 | TRBV25-1 | NA | CASGGRQGVEKLFF | TGTGCCAGCGGGGGACGACAGGGTGTTGAAAAACTGTTTTTT
TRBJ1-2 | NA | TRBV15 | NA | CATSRDLQSLYGYTF | TGTGCCACCAGCAGAGATCTACAGTCTCTCTATGGCTACACCTTC
TRBJ2-6 | TRBD1 | TRBV25-1 | NA | CASNDRVGANVLTF | TGTGCCAGCAACGACAGGGTTGGGGCCAACGTCCTGACTTTC
TRBJ2-3 | TRBD2 | TRBV2 | NA | CASLGLVRRTDTQYF | TGTGCCAGCCTGGGACTAGTACGACGCACAGATACGCAGTATTTT
TRBJ1-1 | TRBD1 | TRBV13 | NA | CASSGETGTNGAFF | TGTGCCAGCAGCGGGGAGACAGGGACCAATGGAGCTTTCTTT
TRBJ1-2 | NA | TRBV5-4 | NA | CASSPRDNNYGYTF | TGTGCCAGCAGCCCCCGGGACAACAACTATGGCTACACCTTC
TRBJ1-2 | NA | TRBV4-3 | NA | CASSQDLARFGISNYGYTF | TGCGCCAGCAGCCAAGATCTAGCTCGATTTGGGATCTCCAACTATGGCTACACCTTC
TRBJ1-5 | TRBD1 | TRBV10-3 | NA | CAIRTGDQPQHF | TGTGCCATCAGGACAGGGGACCAGCCCCAGCATTTT
TRBJ2-5 | NA | TRBV7-7 | NA | CASSSDRGQETQYF | TGTGCCAGCAGCTCCGACAGAGGACAAGAGACCCAGTACTTC
TRBJ2-7 | NA | TRBV10-2 | NA | CASSASYEQYF | TGCGCCAGCAGCGCTAGTTACGAGCAGTACTTC
TRBJ1-6 | NA | TRBV7-3 | NA | CASSMGTSVGSPLHF | TGTGCCAGCAGTATGGGGACATCGGTGGGTTCACCCCTCCACTTT
TRBJ2-3 | NA | TRBV29-1 | many | CSAHKGVTDTQYF | TGCAGCGCCCACAAGGGGGTCACAGATACGCAGTATTTT
TRBJ2-2 | TRBD1 | TRBV30 | NA | CAWRGTDTGELFF | TGTGCCTGGAGGGGGACAGACACCGGGGAGCTGTTTTTT
TRBJ1-6 | NA | TRBV30 | NA | CACRPSIGQYNSPLHF | TGTGCCTGTCGTCCCAGCATCGGACAATATAATTCACCCCTCCACTTT
TRBJ1-6 | NA | TRBV6-1 | NA | CASSEEVIAPLHF | TGTGCCAGCAGTGAAGAGGTTATAGCACCCCTCCACTTT
TRBJ1-1 | TRBD1 | TRBV7-2 | NA | CASSTGQGASTEAFF | TGTGCCAGCAGCACCGGACAGGGGGCGTCCACTGAAGCTTTCTTT
TRBJ1-1 | NA | TRBV9 | NA | CASSALGGEAFF | TGTGCCAGCAGCGCCCTTGGTGGTGAAGCTTTCTTT
TRBJ2-2 | NA | TRBV5-6 | NA | CASSAQDGELFF | TGTGCCAGCAGCGCACAGGACGGGGAGCTGTTTTTT
TRBJ2-2 | TRBD1 | TRBV7-3 | NA | CASSSPGQGSGELFF | TGTGCCAGCAGCTCCCCGGGACAGGGGAGCGGGGAGCTGTTTTTT
TRBJ2-3 | NA | TRBV5-1 | NA | CASSLAPWQADTQYF | TGCGCCAGCAGCTTGGCACCCTGGCAGGCAGATACGCAGTATTTT
TRBJ2-1 | TRBD2 | TRBV15 | NA | CATQAGDGNEQFF | TGTGCCACCCAAGCGGGGGATGGAAATGAGCAGTTCTTC
TRBJ2-7 | NA | TRBV7-8 | few | CASSPDPYGEQYF | TGTGCCAGCAGCCCTGACCCCTATGGCGAGCAGTACTTC
TRBJ1-1 | TRBD1 | TRBV29-1 | NA | CSVVPGGYTEAFF | TGCAGCGTTGTTCCAGGGGGCTACACTGAAGCTTTCTTT
TRBJ1-2 | NA | TRBV7-9 | NA | CASSSSGPNYGYTF | TGTGCCAGCAGCTCCAGCGGACCAAACTATGGCTACACCTTC
TRBJ2-5 | TRBD2 | TRBV9 | NA | CASSVGLAIQETQYF | TGTGCCAGCAGCGTCGGACTAGCCATCCAAGAGACCCAGTACTTC
TRBJ2-3 | NA | TRBV9 | NA | CASSPGTFTDTQYF | TGTGCCAGCAGCCCCGGGACTTTCACAGATACGCAGTATTTT
TRBJ1-2 | NA | TRBV7-9 | few | CASSSLQDSYGYTF | TGTGCCAGCAGCTCCCTTCAGGACAGCTATGGCTACACCTTC
TRBJ2-2 | TRBD1 | TRBV30 | NA | CAWSVQGAGELFF | TGTGCCTGGAGTGTCCAGGGGGCCGGGGAGCTGTTTTTT
TRBJ2-1 | NA | TRBV11-2 | NA | CASSFSRGSYNEQFF | TGTGCCAGCAGCTTCTCTAGGGGCTCCTACAATGAGCAGTTCTTC
TRBJ2-2 | TRBD1 | TRBV15 | few | CATATGVTGELFF | TGTGCCACCGCCACAGGGGTCACCGGGGAGCTGTTTTTT
TRBJ2-4 | NA | TRBV7-2 | NA | CASSKQGGKNIQYF | TGTGCCAGCAGCAAACAGGGTGGGAAAAACATTCAGTACTTC
TRBJ2-5 | NA | TRBV6-6 | few | CASRRSGTVGQETQYF | TGTGCCAGCAGGCGTTCCGGGACGGTAGGCCAAGAGACCCAGTACTTC
TRBJ1-6 | TRBD1 | TRBV7-2 | NA | CASRPTGDNSPLHF | TGTGCCAGCAGACCTACAGGGGATAATTCACCCCTCCACTTT
TRBJ2-1 | TRBD1 | TRBV6-6 | NA | CASSPTGGIANEQFF | TGTGCCAGCAGTCCGACAGGGGGCATTGCCAATGAGCAGTTCTTC
TRBJ2-3 | NA | TRBV7-2 | few | CASSSGRQEYTDTQYF | TGTGCCAGCAGCTCGGGACGGCAAGAATACACAGATACGCAGTATTTT
TRBJ2-3 | TRBD1 | TRBV30 | NA | CARSGGSTDTQYF | TGTGCCCGCTCAGGGGGCAGCACAGATACGCAGTATTTT
TRBJ2-3 | NA | TRBV5-1 | NA | CASSGDTDTQYF | TGCGCCAGCAGCGGGGACACAGATACGCAGTATTTT
TRBJ2-7 | NA | TRBV11-2 | NA | CASSLPTGEQYF | TGTGCCAGCAGCCTCCCCACCGGCGAGCAGTACTTC
TRBJ1-1 | NA | TRBV29-1 | few | CSVERITEAFF | TGCAGCGTGGAGAGGATAACTGAAGCTTTCTTT
TRBJ1-2 | NA | TRBV6-5 | NA | CASRTSTGYGYTF | TGTGCCAGCAGGACCTCTACGGGCTATGGCTACACCTTC
TRBJ2-5 | NA | TRBV27 | NA | CASSPRGAPGETQYF | TGTGCCAGCAGTCCACGAGGGGCGCCCGGAGAGACCCAGTACTTC
TRBJ2-2 | TRBD2 | TRBV19 | NA | CASSLRGGRPRELFF | TGTGCCAGTAGTCTGCGGGGGGGCCGTCCCAGGGAGCTGTTTTTT
TRBJ1-1 | NA | TRBV11-2 | NA | CASSYRGGMNTEAFF | TGTGCCAGCAGCTATCGTGGGGGGATGAACACTGAAGCTTTCTTT
TRBJ2-1 | TRBD1 | TRBV5-4 | NA | CASSQGARSAQPYNEQFF | TGTGCCAGCAGCCAGGGGGCGAGAAGCGCCCAACCCTACAATGAGCAGTTCTTC
TRBJ1-1 | NA | TRBV29-1 | NA | CSGDSPNTEAFF | TGCAGCGGCGACAGTCCCAACACTGAAGCTTTCTTT